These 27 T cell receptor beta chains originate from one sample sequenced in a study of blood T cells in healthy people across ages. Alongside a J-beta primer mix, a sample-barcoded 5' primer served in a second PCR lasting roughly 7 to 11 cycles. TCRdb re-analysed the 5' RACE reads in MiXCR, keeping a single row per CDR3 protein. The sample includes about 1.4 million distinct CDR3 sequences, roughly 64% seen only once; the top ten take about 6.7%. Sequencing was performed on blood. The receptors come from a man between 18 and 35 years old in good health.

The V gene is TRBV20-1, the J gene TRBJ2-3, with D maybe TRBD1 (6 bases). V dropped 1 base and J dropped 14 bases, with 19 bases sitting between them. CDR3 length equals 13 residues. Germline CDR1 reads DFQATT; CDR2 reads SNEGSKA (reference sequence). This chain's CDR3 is CSARVDGGRVMYF. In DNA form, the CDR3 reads TGCAGTGCTAGAGTTGATGGGGGCAGGGTTATGTATTTT.

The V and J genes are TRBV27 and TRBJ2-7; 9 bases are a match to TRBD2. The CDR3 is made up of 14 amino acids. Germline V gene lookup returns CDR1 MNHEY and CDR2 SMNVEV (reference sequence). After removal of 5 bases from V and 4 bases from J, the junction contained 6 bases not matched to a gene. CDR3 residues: CASSVAGELYEQYF. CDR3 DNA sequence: TGTGCCAGCAGTGTAGCGGGAGAACTGTACGAGCAGTACTTC.

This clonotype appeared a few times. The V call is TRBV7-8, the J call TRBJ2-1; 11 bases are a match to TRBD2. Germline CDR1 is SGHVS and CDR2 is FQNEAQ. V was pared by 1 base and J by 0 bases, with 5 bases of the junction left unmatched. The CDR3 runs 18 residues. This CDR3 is CASSLGLAGLSSYNEQFF. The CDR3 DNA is TGTGCCAGCAGCTTAGGACTAGCGGGATTGAGCTCCTACAATGAGCAGTTCTTC. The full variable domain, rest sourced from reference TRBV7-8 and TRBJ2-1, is GAGVSQSPRYKVAKRGQDVALRCDPISGHVSLFWYQQALGQGPEFLTYFQNEAQLDKSGLPSDRFFAERPEGSVSTLKIQRTQQEDSAVYLCASSLGLAGLSSYNEQFFGPGTRLTVL.

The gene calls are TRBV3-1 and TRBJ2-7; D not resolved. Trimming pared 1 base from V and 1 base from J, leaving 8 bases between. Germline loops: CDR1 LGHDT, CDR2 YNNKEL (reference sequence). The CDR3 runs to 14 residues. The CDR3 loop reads CASSQGSISYEQYF. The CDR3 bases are TGTGCCAGCAGCCAAGGCTCCATATCCTACGAGCAGTACTTC.

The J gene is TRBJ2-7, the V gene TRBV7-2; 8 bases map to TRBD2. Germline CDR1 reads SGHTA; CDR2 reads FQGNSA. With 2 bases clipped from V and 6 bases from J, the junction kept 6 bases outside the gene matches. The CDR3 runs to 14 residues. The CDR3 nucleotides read TGTGCCAGCAGCTTAATGGGGCTAGCGGGCGAGCAGTACTTC. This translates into CASSLMGLAGEQYF.

In nucleotides, the CDR3 is TGTGCCAGCAGCTCGTACAGCTTTGGACTAGCGGGAGGGCCGGATGAGCAGTTCTTC. The encoded protein is CASSSYSFGLAGGPDEQFF. The J gene is TRBJ2-1, the V gene TRBV7-2; 15 bases are a match to TRBD2. Per germline, CDR1 SGHTA and CDR2 FQGNSA. The CDR3 runs to 19 residues. The ends lost 4 bases at V and 8 bases at J; junction bases unmatched: 15.

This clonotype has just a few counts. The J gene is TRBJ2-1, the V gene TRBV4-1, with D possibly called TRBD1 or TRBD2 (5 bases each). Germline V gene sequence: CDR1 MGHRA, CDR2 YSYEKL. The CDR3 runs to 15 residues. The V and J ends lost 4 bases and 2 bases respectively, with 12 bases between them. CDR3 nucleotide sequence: TGCGCCAGCAGCCGACCGGGACGAGCCTACAATGAGCAGTTCTTC. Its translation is CASSRPGRAYNEQFF.

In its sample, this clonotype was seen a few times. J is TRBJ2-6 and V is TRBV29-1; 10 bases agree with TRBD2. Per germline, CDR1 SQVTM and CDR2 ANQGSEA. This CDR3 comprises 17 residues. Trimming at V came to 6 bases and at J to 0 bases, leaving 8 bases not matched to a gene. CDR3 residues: CSVLLAGAPSGANVLTF. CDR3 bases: TGCAGCGTGCTGCTAGCGGGAGCCCCCTCTGGGGCCAACGTCCTGACTTTC.

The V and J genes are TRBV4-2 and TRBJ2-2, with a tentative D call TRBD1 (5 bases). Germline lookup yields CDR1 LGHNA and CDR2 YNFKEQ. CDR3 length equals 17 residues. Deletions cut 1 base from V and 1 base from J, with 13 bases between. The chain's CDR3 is CASSQAQGALNTGELFF. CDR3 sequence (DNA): TGTGCCAGCAGCCAAGCTCAGGGCGCCCTGAACACCGGGGAGCTGTTTTTT.

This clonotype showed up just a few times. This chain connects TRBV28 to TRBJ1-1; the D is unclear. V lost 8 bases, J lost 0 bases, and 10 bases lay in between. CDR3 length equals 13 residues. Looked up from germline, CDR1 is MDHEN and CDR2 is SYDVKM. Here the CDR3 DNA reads TGTGCCAGCCACGTAAGCCTGAACACTGAAGCTTTCTTT. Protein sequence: CASHVSLNTEAFF. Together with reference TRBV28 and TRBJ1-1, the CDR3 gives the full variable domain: DVKVTQSSRYLVKRTGEKVFLECVQDMDHENMFWYRQDPGLGLRLIYFSYDVKMKEKGDIPEGYSVSREKKERFSLILESASTNQTSMYLCASHVSLNTEAFFGQGTRLTVV.

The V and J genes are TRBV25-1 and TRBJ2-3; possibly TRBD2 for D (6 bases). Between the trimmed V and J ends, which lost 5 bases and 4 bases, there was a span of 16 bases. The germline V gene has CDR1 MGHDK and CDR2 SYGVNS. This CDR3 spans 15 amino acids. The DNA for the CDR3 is TGTGCCAGCAGTCAAGGCGGGGTTCAGGCAGATACGCAGTATTTT. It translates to CASSQGGVQADTQYF.

The CDR3 DNA follows: TGTGCCAGCAGAACGGGGGGCGGCACAGATACGCAGTATTTT. Its protein is CASRTGGGTDTQYF. This rearrangement joins TRBV12-3 or TRBV12-4 to TRBJ2-3; D perhaps matches TRBD2 (7 bases). The CDR3 runs to 14 residues. The ends were cut back, 6 bases at V and 1 base at J, with 11 bases in the middle.

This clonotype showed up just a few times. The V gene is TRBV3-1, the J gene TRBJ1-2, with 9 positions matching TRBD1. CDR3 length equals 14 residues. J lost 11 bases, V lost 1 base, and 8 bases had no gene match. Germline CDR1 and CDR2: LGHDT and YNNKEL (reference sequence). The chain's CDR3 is CASSQGGTGMRYTF. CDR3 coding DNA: TGTGCCAGCAGCCAAGGGGGGACAGGGATGCGGTACACCTTC. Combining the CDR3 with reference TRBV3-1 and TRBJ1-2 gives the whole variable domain DTAVSQTPKYLVTQMGNDKSIKCEQNLGHDTMYWYKQDSKKFLKIMFSYNNKELIINETVPNRFSPKSPDKAHLNLHINSLELGDSAVYFCASSQGGTGMRYTFGSGTRLTVV.

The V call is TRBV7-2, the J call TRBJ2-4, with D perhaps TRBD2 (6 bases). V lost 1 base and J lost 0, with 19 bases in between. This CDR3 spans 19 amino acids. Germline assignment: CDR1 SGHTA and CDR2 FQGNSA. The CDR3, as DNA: TGTGCCAGCAGCTTAGGCCTGGAGGGACTGGGCTTAGCCAAAAACATTCAGTACTTC. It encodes CASSLGLEGLGLAKNIQYF.

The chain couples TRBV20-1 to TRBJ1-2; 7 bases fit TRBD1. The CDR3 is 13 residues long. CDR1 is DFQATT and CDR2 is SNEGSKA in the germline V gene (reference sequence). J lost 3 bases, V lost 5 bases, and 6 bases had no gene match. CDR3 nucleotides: TGCAGTGCTGCTCACAGGGGAGACTATGGCTACACCTTC. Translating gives CSAAHRGDYGYTF.

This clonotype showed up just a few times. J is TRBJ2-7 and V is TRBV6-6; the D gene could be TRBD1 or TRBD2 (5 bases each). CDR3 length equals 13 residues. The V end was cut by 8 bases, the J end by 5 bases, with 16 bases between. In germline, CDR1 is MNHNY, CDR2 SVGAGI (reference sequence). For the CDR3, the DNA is TGTGCCAGCCAGATCGGGACGGACCACGAGCAGTACTTC. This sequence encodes CASQIGTDHEQYF.

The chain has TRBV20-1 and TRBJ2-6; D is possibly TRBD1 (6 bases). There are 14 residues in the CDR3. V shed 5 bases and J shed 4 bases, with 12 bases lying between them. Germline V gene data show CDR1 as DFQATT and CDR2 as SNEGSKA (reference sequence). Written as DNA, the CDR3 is TGCAGTGCTCACACAGGGATGGGGGCCAACGTCCTGACTTTC. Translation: CSAHTGMGANVLTF.

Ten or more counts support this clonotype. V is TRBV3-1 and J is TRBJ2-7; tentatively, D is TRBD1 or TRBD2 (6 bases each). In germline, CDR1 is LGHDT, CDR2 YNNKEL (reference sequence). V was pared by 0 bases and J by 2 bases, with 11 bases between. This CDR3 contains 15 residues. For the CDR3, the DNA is TGTGCCAGCAGCCAAGATGGGGGGCTCCCCTACGAGCAGTACTTC. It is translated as CASSQDGGLPYEQYF.

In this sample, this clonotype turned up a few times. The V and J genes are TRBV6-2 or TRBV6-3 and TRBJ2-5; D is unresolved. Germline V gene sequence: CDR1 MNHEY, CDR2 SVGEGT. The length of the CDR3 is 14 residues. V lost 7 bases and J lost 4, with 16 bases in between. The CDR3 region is CASTDGLKRETQYF. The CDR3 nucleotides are TGTGCCAGCACCGACGGGCTGAAGAGAGAGACCCAGTACTTC.

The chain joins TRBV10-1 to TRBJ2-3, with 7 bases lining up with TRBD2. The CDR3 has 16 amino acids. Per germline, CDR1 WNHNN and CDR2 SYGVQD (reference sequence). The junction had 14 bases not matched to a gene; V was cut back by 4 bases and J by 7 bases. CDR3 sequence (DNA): TGCGCCAGCAGTGCGGTTGTCGCGGGAGCCACTCATACGCAGTATTTT. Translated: CASSAVVAGATHTQYF.

CDR3 residues: CSVIFRGTGEKLFF. CDR3 sequence (DNA): TGCAGCGTCATATTCCGGGGTACAGGGGAAAAACTGTTTTTT. V usage is TRBV29-1 and J usage is TRBJ1-4; D may be TRBD1 (6 bases). Trimming cost V 6 bases and J 8 bases, with 19 bases left between them. The length of the CDR3 is 14 residues. Germline CDR1 and CDR2: SQVTM and ANQGSEA.

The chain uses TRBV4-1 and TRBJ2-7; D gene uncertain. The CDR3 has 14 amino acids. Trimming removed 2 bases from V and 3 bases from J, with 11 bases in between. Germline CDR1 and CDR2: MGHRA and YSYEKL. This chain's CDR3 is CASSQRALDYEQYF. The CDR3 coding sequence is TGCGCCAGCAGCCAACGAGCCCTAGACTACGAGCAGTACTTC.

In DNA form, the CDR3 reads TGCAGCGGAGGGACAGGGAGGGGTTTCTCCGAGCAGTACTTC. Translated: CSGGTGRGFSEQYF. The gene calls are TRBV29-1 and TRBJ2-4, with 9 nucleotides matching TRBD1. The DNA end lines up better with TRBJ2-7; the J call may be wrong. CDR1 SQVTM and CDR2 ANQGSEA come from the germline V gene. The CDR3 has 14 amino acids.

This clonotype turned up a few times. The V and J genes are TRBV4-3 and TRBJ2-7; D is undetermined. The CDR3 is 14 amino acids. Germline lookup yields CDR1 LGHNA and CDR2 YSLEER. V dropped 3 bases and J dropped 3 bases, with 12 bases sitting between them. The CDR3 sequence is CASSHGGRFYEQYF. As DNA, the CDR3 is TGCGCCAGCAGCCACGGTGGGCGCTTCTACGAGCAGTACTTC.

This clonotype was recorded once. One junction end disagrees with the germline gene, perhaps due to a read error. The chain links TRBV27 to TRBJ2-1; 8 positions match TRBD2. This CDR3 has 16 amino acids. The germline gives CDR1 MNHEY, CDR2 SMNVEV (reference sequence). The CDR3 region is CAGSATGGVTYNEQFF. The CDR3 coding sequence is TGTGCCGGCAGTGCAACGGGGGGGGTTACCTACAATGAGCAGTTCTTC.

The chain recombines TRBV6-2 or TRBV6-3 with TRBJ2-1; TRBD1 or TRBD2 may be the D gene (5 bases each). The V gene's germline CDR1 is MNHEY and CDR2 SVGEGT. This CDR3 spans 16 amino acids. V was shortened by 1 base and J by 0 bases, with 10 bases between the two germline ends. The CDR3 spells CASSYWDGFSYNEQFF. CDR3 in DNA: TGTGCCAGCAGTTACTGGGACGGGTTCTCCTACAATGAGCAGTTCTTC.

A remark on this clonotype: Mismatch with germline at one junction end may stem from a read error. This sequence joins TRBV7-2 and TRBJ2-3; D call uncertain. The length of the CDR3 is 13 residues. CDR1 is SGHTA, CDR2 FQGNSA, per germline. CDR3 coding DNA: TGTGCCGGCAGACCCACCAGTTTTGATACGCAGTATTTT. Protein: CAGRPTSFDTQYF.